Below, 12 T cell receptor beta chains from the same sample are listed, as sequenced in a study of T cell responses to AZD1222 COVID-19 vaccine (dated by TCRdb to the early 2020s). Interpreted using the paper, the time point label stands for: baseline before first vaccination. The library was generated by the immunoSEQ multiplex PCR assay. TCRdb re-hosts the immuneACCESS table, in-frame sequences only. Its copies lack some clones; in the studies checked, an unresolved V gene accounts for under half of them, and the cause for the rest is not known. The sample data list about 120,000 clones, and nearly 90% of these were observed just once. Clones ranked in the top ten supply around 4.5% of the sample. The sequencing used peripheral blood, collected on day 0 of AZD1222 vaccination. The receptors stem from an adult in good health.

The CDR3: CASSLATENGELFF. CDR3 sequence (DNA): TGTGCCAGCAGCTTGGCGACTGAGAACGGGGAGCTGTTTTTT. The gene calls are TRBV5-6 and TRBJ2-2, with D uncertain. Germline V CDR1 and CDR2: SGHDT, YYEEEE. Trimming removed 0 bases at V and 7 bases at J, with 10 bases between. The CDR3 has 14 amino acids. The entire variable domain, with the rest obtained from reference TRBV5-6 and TRBJ2-2, is as follows: DAGVTQSPTHLIKTRGQQVTLRCSPKSGHDTVSWYQQALGQGPQFIFQYYEEEERQRGNFPDRFSGHQFPNYSSELNVNALLLGDSALYLCASSLATENGELFFGEGSRLTVL.

The CDR3 nucleotides read TGCGCCAGCAGAACAGGGATGGAGACCCAGTACTTC. Translated, it gives CASRTGMETQYF. This chain connects TRBV5-1 to TRBJ2-5; D perhaps matches TRBD1 (6 bases). The CDR3 loop spans 12 amino acids. V gave up 5 bases and J gave up 5 bases, with 10 bases separating them. Per germline, CDR1 SGHRS and CDR2 YFSETQ.

CDR3 sequence: CASSQGVQGGYEQYF. As DNA, the CDR3 is TGTGCCAGCAGCCAAGGGGTACAGGGTGGCTACGAGCAGTACTTC. V gene TRBV3-1 (or the pseudogene TRBV3-2) combines with J gene TRBJ2-7, with D maybe TRBD1 (6 bases). V was cut by 1 base and J by 3 bases, with 13 bases left in between. The germline V gene encodes CDR1 LGHDT and CDR2 YNNKEL (reference sequence). The CDR3 consists of 15 residues.

The chain carries TRBV11-2 and TRBJ2-1, with TRBD1 matching over 9 bases. CDR1 and CDR2 from the germline V gene are SGHAT and FQNNGV. The CDR3 is 14 residues long. Losses at the gene ends were 6 bases for V and 10 bases for J; bases not matched to a gene: 10. The CDR3 coding sequence is TGTGCCAGCAGTCCCGGGACAGGGATTCGGGAGCAGTTCTTC. This codes for CASSPGTGIREQFF.

The CDR3 DNA reads as TGTGCCAGCAGCTTCCAGGAAGGTTCACCCCTCCACTTT. Protein: CASSFQEGSPLHF. The chain couples TRBV11-3 to TRBJ1-6, with D unclear. Germline CDR1 is SGHNT and CDR2 is YENEEA. V was cut by 3 bases and J by 9 bases, with 9 bases left in between. There are 13 residues in the CDR3.

The chain has TRBV4-2 and TRBJ2-1, with 10 bases fitting TRBD1. This CDR3 comprises 16 residues. Germline CDR1 is LGHNA and CDR2 is YNFKEQ. J was trimmed by 9 bases and V by 0 bases; bases with no gene match: 8. Here the CDR3 DNA reads TGTGCCAGCAGCCAAGACGGGACAGGGGTCTCTAGTGAGCAGTTCTTC. Residues: CASSQDGTGVSSEQFF.

The rearrangement links TRBV11-2 to TRBJ1-4, with a possible D match to TRBD1 (5 bases). CDR3 size: 14 residues. CDR1 and CDR2 (germline): SGHAT, FQNNGV. V was pared by 7 bases and J by 3 bases, with 12 bases between. The CDR3 loop reads CASTKGQSNEKLFF. The DNA for the CDR3 is TGTGCCAGCACCAAGGGGCAGTCTAATGAAAAACTGTTTTTT.

The V and J genes are TRBV2 and TRBJ1-6; D call uncertain. The CDR3 runs to 14 residues. Deletions cut 4 bases from V and 8 bases from J, with 12 bases between. In germline, CDR1 is SNHLY, CDR2 FYNNEI. As DNA, the CDR3 is TGTGCCAGCAGTGGCGGGATGAGGGATTCACCCCTCCACTTT. Residues: CASSGGMRDSPLHF.

The rearrangement links TRBV7-9 to TRBJ1-2; D remains ambiguous. Deletions cut 5 bases from V and 6 bases from J, with 19 bases between. The CDR3 has 15 residues. Germline CDR1 and CDR2: SEHNR and FQNEAQ (reference sequence). CDR3 loop: CASSPGIPEAHGYTF. CDR3 nucleotide sequence: TGTGCCAGCAGCCCCGGGATCCCGGAGGCACATGGCTACACCTTC.

The genes are TRBV19 and TRBJ2-7; the match to TRBD2 covers 7 bases. Germline-derived CDR1 and CDR2 are LNHDA and SQIVND (reference sequence). Trimming removed 6 bases from V and 0 bases from J; junction bases left unmatched: 8. This CDR3 region has 15 residues. CDR3 protein: CASSTAGKSSYEQYF. The DNA for the CDR3 is TGTGCCAGTAGCACAGCGGGGAAGAGCTCCTACGAGCAGTACTTC.

The V gene is TRBV27, the J gene TRBJ2-6; D gene uncertain. The V gene lost 7 bases and the J gene lost 0 bases, with 10 bases spanning the gap. Germline values: CDR1 MNHEY, CDR2 SMNVEV (reference sequence). The length of the CDR3 is 15 residues. The CDR3, as DNA: TGTGCCAGCACCCCGTGGGGCTCTGGGGCCAACGTCCTGACTTTC. This translates into CASTPWGSGANVLTF.

V gene TRBV10-2 combines with J gene TRBJ2-7; D remains ambiguous. The CDR3 contains 14 residues. Germline V gene data show CDR1 as WSHSY and CDR2 as SAAADI. Trimming cost V 6 bases and J 5 bases, with 17 bases left between them. The DNA of the CDR3 is TGCGCCAGCAGCGACCTCGCCCTCCCCGACGAGCAGTACTTC. Its protein is CASSDLALPDEQYF.